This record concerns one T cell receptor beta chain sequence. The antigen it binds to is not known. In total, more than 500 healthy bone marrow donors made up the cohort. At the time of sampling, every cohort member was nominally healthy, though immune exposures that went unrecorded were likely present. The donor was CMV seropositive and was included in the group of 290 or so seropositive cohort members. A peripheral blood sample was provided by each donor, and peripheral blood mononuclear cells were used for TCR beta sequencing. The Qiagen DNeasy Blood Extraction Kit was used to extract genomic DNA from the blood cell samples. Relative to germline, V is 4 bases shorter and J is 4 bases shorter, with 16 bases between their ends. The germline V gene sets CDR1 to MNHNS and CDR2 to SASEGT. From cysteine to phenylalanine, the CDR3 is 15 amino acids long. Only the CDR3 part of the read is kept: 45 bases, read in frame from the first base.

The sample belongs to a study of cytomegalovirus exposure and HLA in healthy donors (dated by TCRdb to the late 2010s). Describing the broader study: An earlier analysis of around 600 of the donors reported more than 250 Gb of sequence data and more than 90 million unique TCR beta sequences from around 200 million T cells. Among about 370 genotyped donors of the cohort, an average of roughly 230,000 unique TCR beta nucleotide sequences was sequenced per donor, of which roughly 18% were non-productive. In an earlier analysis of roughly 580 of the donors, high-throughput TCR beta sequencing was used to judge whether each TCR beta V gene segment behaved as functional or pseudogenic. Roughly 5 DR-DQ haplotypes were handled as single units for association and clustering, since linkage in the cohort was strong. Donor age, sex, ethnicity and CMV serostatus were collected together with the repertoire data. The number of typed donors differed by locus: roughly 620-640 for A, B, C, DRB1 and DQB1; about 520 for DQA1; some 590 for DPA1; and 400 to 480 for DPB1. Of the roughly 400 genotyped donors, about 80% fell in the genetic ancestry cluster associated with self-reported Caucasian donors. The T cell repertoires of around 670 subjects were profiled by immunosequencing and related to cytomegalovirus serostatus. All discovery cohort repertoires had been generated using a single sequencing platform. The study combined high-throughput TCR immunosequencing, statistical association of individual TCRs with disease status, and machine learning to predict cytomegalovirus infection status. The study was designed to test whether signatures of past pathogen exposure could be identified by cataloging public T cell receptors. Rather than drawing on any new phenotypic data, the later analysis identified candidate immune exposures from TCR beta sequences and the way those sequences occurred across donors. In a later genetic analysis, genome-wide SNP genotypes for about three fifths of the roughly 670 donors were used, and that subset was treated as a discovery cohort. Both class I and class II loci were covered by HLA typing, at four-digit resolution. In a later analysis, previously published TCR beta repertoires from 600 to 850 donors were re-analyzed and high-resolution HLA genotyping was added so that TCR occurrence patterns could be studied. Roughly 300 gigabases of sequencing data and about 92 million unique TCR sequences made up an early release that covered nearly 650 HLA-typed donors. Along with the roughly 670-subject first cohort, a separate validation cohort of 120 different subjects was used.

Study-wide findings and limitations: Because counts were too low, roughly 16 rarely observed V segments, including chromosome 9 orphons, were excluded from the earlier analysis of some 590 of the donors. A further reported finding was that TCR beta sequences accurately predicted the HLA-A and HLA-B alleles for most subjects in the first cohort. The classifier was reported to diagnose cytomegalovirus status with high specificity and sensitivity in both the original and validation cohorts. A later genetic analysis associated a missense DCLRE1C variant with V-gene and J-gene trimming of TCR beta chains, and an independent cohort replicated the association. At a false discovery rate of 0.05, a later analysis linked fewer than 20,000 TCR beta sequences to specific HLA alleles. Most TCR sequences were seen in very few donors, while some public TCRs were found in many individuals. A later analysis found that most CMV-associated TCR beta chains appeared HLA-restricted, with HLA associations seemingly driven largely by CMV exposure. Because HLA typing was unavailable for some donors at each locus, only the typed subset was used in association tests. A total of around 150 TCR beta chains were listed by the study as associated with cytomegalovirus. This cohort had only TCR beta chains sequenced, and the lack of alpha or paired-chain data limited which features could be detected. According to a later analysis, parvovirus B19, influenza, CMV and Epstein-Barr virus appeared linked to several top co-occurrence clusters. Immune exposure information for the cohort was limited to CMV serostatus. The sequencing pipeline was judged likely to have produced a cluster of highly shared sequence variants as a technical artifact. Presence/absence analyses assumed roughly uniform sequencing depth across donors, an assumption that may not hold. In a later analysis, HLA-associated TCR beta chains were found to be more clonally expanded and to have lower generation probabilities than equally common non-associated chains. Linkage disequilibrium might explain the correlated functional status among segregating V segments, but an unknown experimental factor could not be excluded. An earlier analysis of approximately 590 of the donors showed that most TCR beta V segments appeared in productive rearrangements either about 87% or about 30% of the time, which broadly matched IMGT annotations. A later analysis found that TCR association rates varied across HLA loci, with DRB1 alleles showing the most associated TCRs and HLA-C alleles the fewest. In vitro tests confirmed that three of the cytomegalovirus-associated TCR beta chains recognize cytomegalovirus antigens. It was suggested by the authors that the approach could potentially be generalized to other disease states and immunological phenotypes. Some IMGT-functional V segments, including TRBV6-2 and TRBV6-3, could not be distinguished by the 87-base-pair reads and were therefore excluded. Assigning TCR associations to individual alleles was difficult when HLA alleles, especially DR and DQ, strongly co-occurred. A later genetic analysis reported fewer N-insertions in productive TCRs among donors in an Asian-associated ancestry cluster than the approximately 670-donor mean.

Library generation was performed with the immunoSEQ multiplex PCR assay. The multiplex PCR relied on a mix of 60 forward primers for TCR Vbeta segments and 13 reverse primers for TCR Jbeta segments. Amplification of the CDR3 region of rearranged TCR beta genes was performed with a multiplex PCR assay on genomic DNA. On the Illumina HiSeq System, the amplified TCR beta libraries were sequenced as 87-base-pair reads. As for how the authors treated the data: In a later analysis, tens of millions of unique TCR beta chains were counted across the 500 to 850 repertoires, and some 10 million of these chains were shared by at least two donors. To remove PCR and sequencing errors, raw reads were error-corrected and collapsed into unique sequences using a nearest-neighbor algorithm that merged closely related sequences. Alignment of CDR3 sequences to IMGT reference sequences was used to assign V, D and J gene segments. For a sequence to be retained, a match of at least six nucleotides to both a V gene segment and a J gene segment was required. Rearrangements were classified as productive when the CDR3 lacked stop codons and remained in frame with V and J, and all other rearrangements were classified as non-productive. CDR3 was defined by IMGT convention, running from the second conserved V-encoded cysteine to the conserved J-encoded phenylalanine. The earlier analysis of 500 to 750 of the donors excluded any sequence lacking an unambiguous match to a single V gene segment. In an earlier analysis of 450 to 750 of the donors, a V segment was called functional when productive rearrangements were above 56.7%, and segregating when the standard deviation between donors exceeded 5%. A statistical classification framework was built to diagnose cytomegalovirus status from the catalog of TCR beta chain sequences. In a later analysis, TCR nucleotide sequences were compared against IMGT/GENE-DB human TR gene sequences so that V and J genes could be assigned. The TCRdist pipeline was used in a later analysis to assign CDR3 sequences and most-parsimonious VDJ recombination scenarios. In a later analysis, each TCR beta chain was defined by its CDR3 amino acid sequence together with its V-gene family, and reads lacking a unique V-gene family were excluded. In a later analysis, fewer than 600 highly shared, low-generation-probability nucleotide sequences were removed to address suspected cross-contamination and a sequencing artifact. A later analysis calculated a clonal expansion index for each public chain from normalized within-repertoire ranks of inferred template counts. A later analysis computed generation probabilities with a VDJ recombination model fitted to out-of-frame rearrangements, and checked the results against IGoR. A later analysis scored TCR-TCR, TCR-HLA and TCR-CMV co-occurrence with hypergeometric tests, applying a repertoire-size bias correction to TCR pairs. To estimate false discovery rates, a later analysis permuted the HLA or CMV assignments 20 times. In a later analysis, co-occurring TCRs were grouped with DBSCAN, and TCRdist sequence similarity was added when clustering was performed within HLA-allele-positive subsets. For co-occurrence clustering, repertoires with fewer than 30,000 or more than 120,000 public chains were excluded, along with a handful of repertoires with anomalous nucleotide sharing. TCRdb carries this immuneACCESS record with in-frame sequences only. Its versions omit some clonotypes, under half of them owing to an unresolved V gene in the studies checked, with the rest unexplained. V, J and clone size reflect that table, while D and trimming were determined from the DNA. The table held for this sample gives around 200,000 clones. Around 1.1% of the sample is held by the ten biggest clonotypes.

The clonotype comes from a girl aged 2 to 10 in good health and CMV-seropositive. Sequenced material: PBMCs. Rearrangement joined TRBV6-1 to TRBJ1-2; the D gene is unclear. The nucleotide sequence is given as TGTGCCAGCAGTGTGGGCGGGGTTGGCCTCTATGGCTACACCTTC. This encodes CASSVGGVGLYGYTF.